This T cell receptor beta chain comes out of a study of T cell responses to AZD1222 COVID-19 vaccine. With regard to this clone: Antigen: not known. Within the sample, other DNA sequences also encode this same CDR3.

General observations from the study: Without day 14 samples, only post-peak T cell repertoires were studied. The donors showed a predominance of white British ancestry and of females, with possible underestimation of clonal diversity. At 160-218 and 743-854, vaccine-associated CD4 TCRs were dominant, and they spanned spike.

Germline V gene data show CDR1 as KGHDR and CDR2 as SFDVKD. V lost 6 bases to trimming and J lost 3 bases; unmatched junction nucleotides: 1. The CDR3 consists of 14 residues. Method: immunoSEQ multiplex PCR; TCRdb's copy keeps in-frame clones and lacks some. This repertoire shows about 110,000 clones, about 90% found once; its top ten account for 5% to 5.5%. This clonotype was obtained from an adult in good health. The starting material was peripheral blood, obtained on day 0 of AZD1222 vaccination. The rearrangement uses TRBV24-1 and TRBJ2-2, with 9 bases lining up with TRBD1. The CDR3 protein is CATSRTGDTGELFF. DNA of the CDR3: TGTGCCACCAGTCGGACAGGGGACACCGGGGAGCTGTTTTTT.